These 7 T cell receptor beta chains share one sample of origin, sequenced in a study of blood T cell repertoires in COVID-19. Assay: immunoSEQ multiplex PCR; the TCRdb copy retains only in-frame clones and omits some. The table lists about 72,000 clones, about 85% of them singletons, with 30% to 40% in the top ten. Sequenced: peripheral blood. The receptors derive from a woman over 75 with active or convalescent COVID-19.

This chain uses TRBV5-4 with TRBJ2-7, with 7 bases lining up with TRBD1. This CDR3 is 16 amino acids long. The V segment lost 3 bases and the J segment 3 bases; nucleotides outside the gene matches: 12. CDR1 and CDR2 from the germline V gene are SGHNT and YYREEE (reference sequence). CDR3 loop: CASSWYTGVPYYEQYF. CDR3 DNA sequence: TGTGCCAGCAGCTGGTATACAGGGGTCCCCTACTACGAGCAGTACTTC.

This clone was detected once. This sequence joins TRBV7-8 and TRBJ1-2; D call uncertain. Trimming cost V 0 bases and J 1 base, with 6 bases left between them. The CDR3 runs 14 residues. Germline V gene lookup returns CDR1 SGHVS and CDR2 FQNEAQ. CDR3 amino acids: CASSLAQSNYGYTF. In DNA, the CDR3 is TGTGCCAGCAGCTTAGCACAGAGTAACTATGGCTACACCTTC.

V usage is TRBV6-2 or TRBV6-3 and J usage is TRBJ2-2, with 12 bases matching TRBD2. The CDR3 covers 16 residues. With V trimmed by 6 bases and J by 7 bases, 9 bases remained unmatched. CDR1 and CDR2 from the germline V gene are MNHEY and SVGEGT. CDR3 in amino acids: CASSDLAGGPHGELFF. In DNA form, the CDR3 reads TGTGCCAGCAGCGATCTAGCGGGGGGGCCTCACGGGGAGCTGTTTTTT.

The chain couples TRBV23-1 to TRBJ2-7, with D uncertain. TRBV23-1 has ORF status, its function being uncertain. V dropped 0 bases and J dropped 4 bases, with 7 bases sitting between them. CDR3 length equals 13 residues. The CDR3 nucleotides read TGCGCCAGCAGTCAATCCGGGTTTTACGAGCAGTACTTC. Translating gives CASSQSGFYEQYF.

This clone has more than one count but fewer than ten. V usage is TRBV9 and J usage is TRBJ2-2, with TRBD2 matching over 8 bases. CDR1 SGDLS and CDR2 YYNGEE come from the germline V gene. V was pared by 4 bases and J by 1 base, with 6 bases of the junction left unmatched. The CDR3 sequence is 16 residues long. CDR3 protein: CASSSSGTRNTGELFF. CDR3 sequence (DNA): TGTGCCAGCAGCAGTAGCGGGACAAGGAACACCGGGGAGCTGTTTTTT. The entire variable domain, with the rest obtained from reference TRBV9 and TRBJ2-2, is as follows: DSGVTQTPKHLITATGQRVTLRCSPRSGDLSVYWYQQSLDQGLQFLIQYYNGEERAKGNILERFSAQQFPDLHSELNLSSLELGDSALYFCASSSSGTRNTGELFFGEGSRLTVL.

This sequence joins TRBV29-1 and TRBJ1-2; 8 bases align to TRBD1. The CDR3 extends over 15 amino acids. Trimming cost V 4 bases and J 8 bases; bases outside gene matches: 15. Germline V gives CDR1 SQVTM, CDR2 ANQGSEA. The CDR3 DNA follows: TGCAGCGTTGCCCTCGGAGGGACAGGCCTCACCGGCTACACCTTC. As protein: CSVALGGTGLTGYTF.

The rearrangement uses TRBV30 and TRBJ1-2; the D is unclear. V dropped 3 bases and J dropped 8 bases, with 10 bases sitting between them. The CDR3 has 11 residues. Germline V CDR1 and CDR2: GTSNPN, SVGIG (reference sequence). The CDR3 loop is CAWRAISGYTF. CDR3 DNA sequence: TGTGCCTGGAGGGCTATTAGCGGCTACACCTTC.